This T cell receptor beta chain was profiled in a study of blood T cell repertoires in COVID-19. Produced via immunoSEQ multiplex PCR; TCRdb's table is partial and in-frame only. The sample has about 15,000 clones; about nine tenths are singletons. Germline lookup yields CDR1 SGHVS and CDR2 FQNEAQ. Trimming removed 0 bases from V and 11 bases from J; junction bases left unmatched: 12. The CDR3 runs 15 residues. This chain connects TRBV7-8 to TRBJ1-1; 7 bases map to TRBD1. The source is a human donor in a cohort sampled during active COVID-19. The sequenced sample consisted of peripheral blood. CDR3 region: CASSLAETGILYAFF. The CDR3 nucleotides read TGTGCCAGCAGCTTAGCGGAGACAGGGATATTGTATGCTTTCTTT.